What follows are 26 T cell receptor beta chains derived from one specimen sequenced in a study of T-cell reconstitution after alpha-beta-depleted transplantation in children. Unique molecular identifiers were built into the TCRbeta library. MiXCR, run by TCRdb on the PCR reads, gives a single entry per CDR3 protein. The sample yields about 400,000 distinct CDR3 sequences, roughly 21% seen once. The sample here was PBMCs from the stem cell graft donor, taken from the stem cell graft. These receptors originate from a human donor who donated a stem cell graft to a child with acute myeloid leukemia.

This clonotype was recorded once. The chain recombines TRBV11-2 with TRBJ2-1, with 9 bases fitting TRBD1. Germline values: CDR1 SGHAT, CDR2 FQNNGV. There are 13 residues in the CDR3. The V gene end was trimmed by 6 bases and the J gene end by 9 bases; junction bases not matched to a gene: 6. As DNA, the CDR3 is TGTGCCAGCAGAGGGGACAGGGAGGCTGAGCAGTTCTTC. Amino acids: CASRGDREAEQFF.

A few counts support this clonotype. V gene TRBV15 combines with J gene TRBJ2-3, with 9 bases aligning to TRBD2. Germline trimming cut 0 bases from V and 4 bases from J; bases unmatched to any gene: 5. This CDR3 spans 16 amino acids. CDR1 LNHNV and CDR2 YYDKDF come from the germline V gene (reference sequence). The CDR3 nucleotides are TGTGCCACCAGCAGAGACCCGGGGACTAGCCCAGATACGCAGTATTTT. Its translation is CATSRDPGTSPDTQYF.

This chain joins TRBV25-1 and TRBJ2-3; tentative D call: TRBD2 (5 bases). Germline values: CDR1 MGHDK, CDR2 SYGVNS. The CDR3 length is 15 residues. Trimming took off 7 bases at V and 0 bases at J, with 14 bases between the two ends. In DNA form, the CDR3 reads TGTGCCAGCACCTCCCGAGCGGCTAGCACAGATACGCAGTATTTT. It is translated as CASTSRAASTDTQYF.

This rearrangement joins TRBV9 to TRBJ2-7, with D possibly matching TRBD2 (5 bases). The CDR3 runs 13 residues. Trimming pared 4 bases from V and 0 bases from J, leaving 8 bases between. Germline CDR1 is SGDLS and CDR2 is YYNGEE. The DNA for the CDR3 is TGTGCCAGCAGCCCCGGGATCTCCTACGAGCAGTACTTC. The encoded protein is CASSPGISYEQYF.

This clonotype was seen a handful of times. The CDR3 nucleotides are TGCAGTGCTAGTCTGGACAGCTCATTCAATCAGCCCCAGCATTTT. Translated, it gives CSASLDSSFNQPQHF. The chain is built from TRBV20-1 and TRBJ1-5; possible D gene TRBD1, 6 bases. The germline gives CDR1 DFQATT, CDR2 SNEGSKA (reference sequence). The V end was cut by 3 bases, the J end by 3 bases, with 15 bases between. This CDR3 is built from 15 residues.

In this sample, this clonotype turned up a few times. V gene TRBV12-3 or TRBV12-4 combines with J gene TRBJ2-3; 12 nucleotides match TRBD2. V was clipped by 6 bases and J by 2 bases; unmatched bases: 3. The CDR3 spans 15 residues. As DNA, the CDR3 is TGTGCCAGCAGCACTAGCGGGAGGCACACAGATACGCAGTATTTT. Protein sequence: CASSTSGRHTDTQYF.

The chain recombines TRBV20-1 with TRBJ2-7; 8 positions agree with TRBD2. CDR3 length: 14 residues. V shed 3 bases and J 5 bases; nucleotides not matched to a gene: 9. Germline lookup yields CDR1 DFQATT and CDR2 SNEGSKA (reference sequence). This CDR3 reads CSASRGGRNNEQYF. The CDR3 bases are TGCAGTGCTAGTAGGGGCGGGAGGAACAACGAGCAGTACTTC.

The table lists this clonotype with a few counts. The chain recombines TRBV5-1 with TRBJ2-2; D possibly corresponds to TRBD2 (6 bases). This CDR3 region has 15 residues. Germline V gene data show CDR1 as SGHRS and CDR2 as YFSETQ. V lost 2 bases and J lost 5, with 13 bases in between. This CDR3 reads CASSFFGRGTGELFF. The CDR3 nucleotides are TGCGCCAGCAGCTTTTTCGGGAGAGGGACCGGGGAGCTGTTTTTT. Complete variable domain (other parts from reference TRBV5-1 and TRBJ2-2): KAGVTQTPRYLIKTRGQQVTLSCSPISGHRSVSWYQQTPGQGLQFLFEYFSETQRNKGNFPGRFSGRQFSNSRSEMNVSTLELGDSALYLCASSFFGRGTGELFFGEGSRLTVL.

Only a few counts were recorded for this clonotype. The rearrangement joins TRBV20-1 to TRBJ1-6; 7 positions match TRBD1. The CDR3 sequence is 17 residues long. The J segment lost 7 bases and the V segment lost 6 bases, leaving 18 bases of the junction unmatched. Per the germline V gene, CDR1 is DFQATT and CDR2 is SNEGSKA (reference sequence). Here the CDR3 reads CSAIQRSRQGINSPLHF. The CDR3 DNA sequence: TGCAGTGCCATCCAACGGTCGCGACAGGGAATAAATTCACCCCTCCACTTT.

Only a few counts were recorded for this clonotype. This chain connects TRBV29-1 to TRBJ2-1; 10 bases match TRBD2. The CDR3 extends over 14 amino acids. The J segment lost 7 bases and the V segment lost 3 bases, leaving 6 bases of the junction unmatched. Germline assignment: CDR1 SQVTM and CDR2 ANQGSEA. CDR3 in DNA: TGCAGCGTTGATAAGATAGCGGGAGGAAATGAGCAGTTCTTC. This gives the protein CSVDKIAGGNEQFF.

This clonotype was seen a few times. This chain connects TRBV4-2 to TRBJ2-7, with 8 bases lining up with TRBD2. The V segment lost 2 bases and the J segment 0 bases; nucleotides outside the gene matches: 12. The CDR3 totals 18 residues. The germline V gene has CDR1 LGHNA and CDR2 YNFKEQ. CDR3 residues: CASSQFGLRGTSSYEQYF. In DNA form, the CDR3 reads TGTGCCAGCAGCCAATTTGGACTTCGGGGGACTAGCTCCTACGAGCAGTACTTC.

There are many counts of this clonotype. The chain uses TRBV20-1 and TRBJ2-3; D remains ambiguous. Germline V CDR1 and CDR2: DFQATT, SNEGSKA (reference sequence). Deletions cut 1 base from V and 0 bases from J, with 11 bases between. The CDR3 extends over 15 amino acids. CDR3: CSARVVPTSTDTQYF. The CDR3 nucleotides read TGCAGTGCTAGAGTAGTGCCAACTAGCACAGATACGCAGTATTTT.

The chain carries TRBV5-1 and TRBJ1-4, with D perhaps matching TRBD1 (6 bases). This CDR3 comprises 15 residues. In germline, CDR1 is SGHRS, CDR2 YFSETQ. V was clipped by 4 bases and J by 8 bases, with 18 bases between them. The CDR3 reads CASSQTGQFAEKLFF. The CDR3 bases are TGCGCCAGCAGCCAAACCGGACAGTTCGCGGAAAAACTGTTTTTT.

This clonotype was detected a few times. The V call is TRBV5-1, the J call TRBJ2-5; TRBD1 might be the D (5 bases). The CDR3 totals 14 residues. The germline gives CDR1 SGHRS, CDR2 YFSETQ. Trimming removed 6 bases from V and 5 bases from J, with 17 bases in between. Written as DNA, the CDR3 is TGCGCCAGCACCATGAGACAGCCCCAGGAGACCCAGTACTTC. This translates into CASTMRQPQETQYF.

The rearrangement uses TRBV7-9 and TRBJ2-7; 8 nucleotides line up with TRBD1. In germline, CDR1 is SEHNR, CDR2 FQNEAQ (reference sequence). The CDR3 is made up of 15 amino acids. V shed 3 bases, J shed 6 bases, and the junction held 10 bases outside the gene matches. The CDR3 sequence: CASSFTGTGPREQYF. The DNA for the CDR3 is TGTGCCAGCAGCTTCACCGGGACAGGTCCTCGCGAGCAGTACTTC.

This rearrangement joins TRBV15 to TRBJ2-2; tentatively, D is TRBD1 (6 bases). In germline, CDR1 is LNHNV, CDR2 YYDKDF (reference sequence). The CDR3 runs to 16 residues. The V end lost 0 bases, the J end lost 2 bases, and 10 bases lay between the germline ends. The CDR3, as DNA: TGTGCCACCAGCAGAGAAAGGGACACCAACACCGGGGAGCTGTTTTTT. Residues: CATSRERDTNTGELFF.

This clonotype was detected many times. The chain recombines TRBV7-2 with TRBJ1-1, with 7 positions matching TRBD1. The germline V gene has CDR1 SGHTA and CDR2 FQGNSA. Losses at the gene ends were 3 bases for V and 1 base for J; bases not matched to a gene: 5. This CDR3 has 15 amino acids. This chain's CDR3 is CASSFTTGQNTEAFF. The CDR3 DNA sequence: TGTGCCAGCAGCTTTACGACAGGGCAGAACACTGAAGCTTTCTTT.

This rearrangement joins TRBV20-1 to TRBJ2-5; 11 positions agree with TRBD1. V lost 6 bases and J lost 5; bases outside the gene matches: 8. This CDR3 has 14 residues. Germline values: CDR1 DFQATT, CDR2 SNEGSKA (reference sequence). For the CDR3, the DNA is TGCAGTGCCCGGGGACAGGGGGGTAGGGAGACCCAGTACTTC. It specifies CSARGQGGRETQYF.

This clonotype came up a few times. The chain employs TRBV3-1 and TRBJ1-5, with 8 nucleotides matching TRBD1. The CDR3 contains 20 residues. Trimming removed 2 bases from V and 0 bases from J; junction bases left unmatched: 15. Germline CDR1 is LGHDT and CDR2 is YNNKEL (reference sequence). The CDR3 bases are TGTGCCAGCAGCCAACAATTCGACAGGGGATGGTCCGATAGCAATCAGCCCCAGCATTTT. Translation: CASSQQFDRGWSDSNQPQHF.

The chain couples TRBV4-3 to TRBJ2-1; the match to TRBD1 covers 7 bases. CDR3 length equals 13 residues. The germline CDR1 and CDR2 sequences are LGHNA and YSLEER. V lost 4 bases to trimming and J lost 7 bases; unmatched junction nucleotides: 4. The CDR3 region has the DNA TGCGCCAGCAGCCGCCTACAGGGGAATGAGCAGTTCTTC. Its protein is CASSRLQGNEQFF.

The chain has TRBV20-1 and TRBJ1-5; D may be TRBD1 (6 bases). CDR3 length: 14 amino acids. V lost 3 bases to trimming and J lost 0 bases, with 9 bases between them. Germline values: CDR1 DFQATT, CDR2 SNEGSKA (reference sequence). Here the CDR3 DNA reads TGCAGTGCTAGTATGGGGGCTAGCAATCAGCCCCAGCATTTT. Its translation: CSASMGASNQPQHF.

There are a few counts of this clonotype. This rearrangement joins TRBV2 to TRBJ2-2; D remains unclear. V gave up 6 bases and J gave up 2 bases, with 7 bases separating them. The CDR3 loop spans 13 amino acids. The germline CDR1 and CDR2 sequences are SNHLY and FYNNEI. This CDR3 reads CASSATNTGELFF. CDR3 in DNA: TGTGCCAGCAGCGCTACAAACACCGGGGAGCTGTTTTTT.

V and J are TRBV19 and TRBJ2-1; no clear D gene. Between the trimmed V and J ends, which lost 6 bases and 6 bases, there was a span of 21 bases. This CDR3 region has 16 residues. Germline CDR1 and CDR2: LNHDA and SQIVND (reference sequence). The CDR3 nucleotides are TGTGCCAGTAGCCCCCTCTTAGGGTTGACGGTCAATGAGCAGTTCTTC. Protein: CASSPLLGLTVNEQFF. The full variable domain, in which reference TRBV19 and TRBJ2-1 provide the parts outside the CDR3, is DGGITQSPKYLFRKEGQNVTLSCEQNLNHDAMYWYRQDPGQGLRLIYYSQIVNDFQKGDIAEGYSVSREKKESFPLTVTSAQKNPTAFYLCASSPLLGLTVNEQFFGPGTRLTVL.

The V and J genes are TRBV18 and TRBJ2-5, with D perhaps TRBD1 or TRBD2 (5 bases each). The CDR3 is made up of 15 amino acids. Deletions cut 0 bases from V and 1 base from J, with 9 bases between. In germline, CDR1 is KGHSH, CDR2 LQKENI. CDR3 in amino acids: CASSPPIGTQETQYF. CDR3 DNA sequence: TGTGCCAGCTCACCACCGATAGGGACCCAAGAGACCCAGTACTTC.

For the CDR3, the DNA is TGCGCCAGCAGCTTGGCGACAGGGGAAGGCTATAATTCACCCCTCCACTTT. Encoded protein: CASSLATGEGYNSPLHF. The chain combines TRBV5-1 with TRBJ1-6; the match to TRBD1 covers 8 bases. Germline lookup yields CDR1 SGHRS and CDR2 YFSETQ. The J segment lost 3 bases and the V segment lost 0 bases, leaving 5 bases of the junction unmatched. The CDR3 runs to 17 residues.

The chain links TRBV27 to TRBJ2-7, with TRBD2 matching 10 bases. The CDR3 contains 16 residues. Losses at the gene ends were 4 bases for V and 3 bases for J; bases not matched to a gene: 9. Germline-derived CDR1 and CDR2 are MNHEY and SMNVEV (reference sequence). The CDR3 region is CASSSVRTSGNYEQYF. CDR3 bases: TGTGCCAGCAGTTCCGTCCGGACTAGCGGCAACTACGAGCAGTACTTC.